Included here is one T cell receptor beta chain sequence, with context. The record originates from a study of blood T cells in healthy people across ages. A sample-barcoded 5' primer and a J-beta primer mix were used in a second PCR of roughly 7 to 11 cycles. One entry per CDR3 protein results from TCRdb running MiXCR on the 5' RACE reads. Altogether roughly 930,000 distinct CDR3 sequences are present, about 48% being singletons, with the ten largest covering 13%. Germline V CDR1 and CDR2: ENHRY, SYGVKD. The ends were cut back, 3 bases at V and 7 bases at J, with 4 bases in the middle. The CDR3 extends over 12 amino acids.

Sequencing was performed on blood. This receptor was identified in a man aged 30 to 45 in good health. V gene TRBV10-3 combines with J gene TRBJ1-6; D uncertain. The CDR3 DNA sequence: TGTGCCATCAGTGACCGAAATTCACCCCTCCACTTT. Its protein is CAISDRNSPLHF.